Below are 23 T cell receptor beta chains sequenced from a single sample in a study of neurological immune-mediated disorders. TCRdb reanalysed the 5' RACE reads using MiXCR and keeps one entry per CDR3 protein. The repertoire includes about 59,000 distinct CDR3 sequences, around 3.8% of them detected once, and less than 2.5% sits in the top ten. The sample taken for sequencing was PBMCs. Receptors were obtained from a woman aged 50 to 60 with multiple sclerosis.

At least ten counts were recorded for this clonotype. The chain couples TRBV7-9 to TRBJ2-7, with 7 bases fitting TRBD1. This CDR3 is built from 13 residues. Trimming cost V 4 bases and J 1 base; bases outside gene matches: 1. CDR1 and CDR2 from the germline V gene are SEHNR and FQNEAQ (reference sequence). CDR3 DNA sequence: TGTGCCAGCAGCTCAGGGGGATCCTACGAGCAGTACTTC. It codes for CASSSGGSYEQYF.

The chain has TRBV10-3 and TRBJ2-7, with TRBD1 matching 10 bases. The V gene end was trimmed by 6 bases and the J gene end by 3 bases; junction bases not matched to a gene: 5. The CDR3 has 14 residues. CDR1 ENHRY and CDR2 SYGVKD come from the germline V gene. The CDR3 protein is CAISPGQGNYEQYF. CDR3 bases: TGTGCCATCAGCCCGGGACAGGGGAACTACGAGCAGTACTTC.

This clonotype was observed many times. The V and J genes are TRBV4-2 and TRBJ1-5; 7 bases align to TRBD1. Germline V gives CDR1 LGHNA, CDR2 YNFKEQ. V shed 2 bases, J shed 2 bases, and the junction held 3 bases outside the gene matches. The CDR3 has 15 residues. The CDR3 coding sequence is TGTGCCAGCAGCCAACGACAGGGAGGCAATCAGCCCCAGCATTTT. As protein: CASSQRQGGNQPQHF.

This clonotype has a handful of counts. This sequence joins TRBV7-9 and TRBJ2-5; no firm D call. Between the trimmed V and J ends, which lost 5 bases and 5 bases, there was a span of 15 bases. Per the germline V gene, CDR1 is SEHNR and CDR2 is FQNEAQ (reference sequence). The CDR3 covers 14 residues. CDR3 DNA sequence: TGTGCCAGCAGCAAGCCAGGCGGCCGTGAGACCCAGTACTTC. It encodes CASSKPGGRETQYF.

This clonotype was observed many times. The V gene is TRBV5-5, the J gene TRBJ1-1; TRBD1 aligns across 7 bases. J was trimmed by 11 bases and V by 1 base; bases with no gene match: 5. CDR1 and CDR2 from the germline V gene are SGHKS and YYEKEE (reference sequence). CDR3 length: 12 amino acids. CDR3 amino acids: CASSLTGAPAFF. The CDR3 DNA follows: TGTGCCAGCAGCTTGACAGGGGCCCCGGCTTTCTTT.

This clonotype was seen repeatedly, ten times or more. V gene TRBV19 combines with J gene TRBJ2-6; 7 nucleotides align to TRBD1. The V gene end was trimmed by 11 bases and the J gene end by 0 bases; junction bases not matched to a gene: 7. This CDR3 contains 15 residues. Germline V gene lookup returns CDR1 LNHDA and CDR2 SQIVND (reference sequence). The CDR3 reads CASGTADSGANVLTF. The CDR3 nucleotides read TGTGCCTCCGGGACAGCGGACTCTGGGGCCAACGTCCTGACTTTC.

The sample holds many counts of this clonotype. V gene TRBV29-1 combines with J gene TRBJ2-2, with 7 bases lining up with TRBD1. Germline lookup yields CDR1 SQVTM and CDR2 ANQGSEA. With V trimmed by 3 bases and J by 7 bases, 5 bases remained unmatched. This CDR3 is built from 13 residues. The CDR3: CSVDRQGIGELFF. The DNA for the CDR3 is TGCAGCGTTGATAGACAGGGAATCGGGGAGCTGTTTTTT.

There are many counts of this clonotype. The chain joins TRBV5-1 to TRBJ2-5; D perhaps matches TRBD2 (5 bases). V was trimmed by 0 bases and J by 1 base, leaving 7 bases between them. The germline V gene encodes CDR1 SGHRS and CDR2 YFSETQ. This CDR3 contains 14 residues. CDR3 protein: CASSLGGSQETQYF. CDR3 DNA sequence: TGCGCCAGCAGCTTGGGAGGGTCCCAAGAGACCCAGTACTTC.

This clonotype occurred many times. J is TRBJ2-6 and V is TRBV7-9; D is uncertain. The CDR3 totals 15 residues. V shed 1 base and J shed 2 bases, with 6 bases lying between them. The germline V gene has CDR1 SEHNR and CDR2 FQNEAQ (reference sequence). For the CDR3, the DNA is TGTGCCAGCAGCTTAGGTAGCCCTGGGGCCAACGTCCTGACTTTC. Its protein is CASSLGSPGANVLTF.

This clonotype was found many times. This chain joins TRBV3-1 and TRBJ2-1, with 8 bases matching TRBD2. The ends lost 0 bases at V and 4 bases at J; junction bases unmatched: 2. This CDR3 is 15 amino acids long. Per the germline V gene, CDR1 is LGHDT and CDR2 is YNNKEL (reference sequence). CDR3: CASSQDSGAYNEQFF. CDR3 in DNA: TGTGCCAGCAGCCAAGATAGCGGGGCTTACAATGAGCAGTTCTTC.

Ten or more counts support this clonotype. This chain connects TRBV5-4 to TRBJ1-2; TRBD1 might be the D (5 bases). This CDR3 has 15 amino acids. Germline V gives CDR1 SGHNT, CDR2 YYREEE (reference sequence). V dropped 0 bases and J dropped 4 bases, with 13 bases sitting between them. The CDR3: CASSLDGGVSYGYTF. The CDR3 DNA follows: TGTGCCAGCAGCTTGGATGGGGGTGTTTCCTATGGCTACACCTTC. Looking up the rest from reference TRBV5-4 and TRBJ1-2 gives the full variable domain: ETGVTQSPTHLIKTRGQQVTLRCSSQSGHNTVSWYQQALGQGPQFIFQYYREEENGRGNFPPRFSGLQFPNYSSELNVNALELDDSALYLCASSLDGGVSYGYTFGSGTRLTVV.

This clonotype was seen many times. As DNA, the CDR3 is TGTGCCACCAGCAGAGTCGGTTCGGGCAATCAGCCCCAGCATTTT. This gives the protein CATSRVGSGNQPQHF. This chain links TRBV15 with TRBJ1-5; no clear D gene. Germline CDR1 LNHNV, CDR2 YYDKDF (reference sequence). Trimming stripped 1 base from V and 2 bases from J, with 9 bases between. This CDR3 spans 15 amino acids.

This clonotype was seen many times. The rearrangement joins TRBV20-1 to TRBJ2-7; D not certain. Trimming shortened V by 4 bases and J by 3 bases, and 16 bases separated the two germline ends. CDR3 length equals 14 residues. Germline-derived CDR1 and CDR2 are DFQATT and SNEGSKA (reference sequence). The CDR3 nucleotides read TGCAGTGCTAAACCTAATGGGGTTGACTACGAGCAGTACTTC. This sequence encodes CSAKPNGVDYEQYF.

This clonotype was counted ten times or more. J is TRBJ2-5 and V is TRBV5-6, with D unresolved. V gave up 4 bases and J gave up 2 bases, with 15 bases separating them. The CDR3 spans 15 residues. CDR1 is SGHDT and CDR2 is YYEEEE in the germline V gene. The CDR3 protein is CASSGRANPQETQYF. The CDR3 nucleotides read TGTGCCAGCAGCGGTCGGGCTAACCCTCAAGAGACCCAGTACTTC.

This clonotype occurred many times. The chain recombines TRBV9 with TRBJ2-7; D assignment may be TRBD1 or TRBD2 (5 bases each). Trimming shortened V by 0 bases and J by 7 bases, and 11 bases separated the two germline ends. The CDR3 has 13 amino acids. The V gene's germline CDR1 is SGDLS and CDR2 YYNGEE. CDR3: CASSVDMWGEQYF. The CDR3 DNA is TGTGCCAGCAGCGTAGACATGTGGGGGGAGCAGTACTTC.

This clonotype was observed many times. The chain joins TRBV20-1 to TRBJ2-1, with TRBD2 matching 10 bases. With 5 bases clipped from V and 5 bases from J, the junction kept 6 bases outside the gene matches. Germline V gives CDR1 DFQATT, CDR2 SNEGSKA (reference sequence). The CDR3 covers 14 residues. In DNA, the CDR3 is TGCAGTGCTTTCCCTAGCGGGAGCGACAATGAGCAGTTCTTC. Encoded protein: CSAFPSGSDNEQFF.

At least ten counts were recorded for this clonotype. The CDR3 region has the DNA TGTGCCACCAGTGACCTTAACTATGGCTACACCTTC. It is translated as CATSDLNYGYTF. V usage is TRBV24-1 and J usage is TRBJ1-2; D ambiguous. Germline values: CDR1 KGHDR, CDR2 SFDVKD. The CDR3 is made up of 12 amino acids. The ends were cut back, 4 bases at V and 1 base at J, with 3 bases in the middle.

This clonotype appeared many times. The rearrangement joins TRBV7-8 to TRBJ2-7; D is undetermined. CDR1 and CDR2 (germline): SGHVS, FQNEAQ. Between the trimmed V and J ends, which lost 5 bases and 3 bases, there was a span of 11 bases. The length of the CDR3 is 13 residues. CDR3 in amino acids: CASSLQANYEQYF. CDR3 coding DNA: TGTGCCAGCAGCCTACAAGCTAACTACGAGCAGTACTTC.

This clonotype was seen repeatedly, ten times or more. V gene TRBV7-9 combines with J gene TRBJ2-5, with a tentative D call TRBD2 (6 bases). V was shortened by 5 bases and J by 6 bases, with 13 bases between the two germline ends. Germline CDR1 is SEHNR and CDR2 is FQNEAQ (reference sequence). The CDR3 runs to 13 residues. This chain's CDR3 is CASSVGTLKTQYF. The DNA of the CDR3 is TGTGCCAGCAGCGTCGGGACTTTGAAGACCCAGTACTTC.

Comment on this clonotype: A clone one base away is much larger, so this may be a read error. The rearrangement joins TRBV29-1 to TRBJ1-1; no clear D. The CDR3 runs to 12 residues. The V gene lost 5 bases and the J gene lost 0 bases, with 7 bases spanning the gap. CDR1 is SQVTM and CDR2 is ANQGSEA in the germline V gene. CDR3 nucleotides: TGCAGCGTTTCCCAAATGAACACTGAAGCTTTCTTT. It specifies CSVSQMNTEAFF.

This clonotype was seen many times. The V gene is TRBV25-1, the J gene TRBJ2-1; 7 positions agree with TRBD1. The germline gives CDR1 MGHDK, CDR2 SYGVNS. V was clipped by 4 bases and J by 4 bases; unmatched bases: 1. This CDR3 is built from 13 residues. The CDR3 DNA follows: TGTGCCAGCAGTGGACAGGGATACAATGAGCAGTTCTTC. Amino acid sequence: CASSGQGYNEQFF. Complete variable domain (other parts from reference TRBV25-1 and TRBJ2-1): EADIYQTPRYLVIGTGKKITLECSQTMGHDKMYWYQQDPGMELHLIHYSYGVNSTEKGDLSSESTVSRIRTEHFPLTLESARPSHTSQYLCASSGQGYNEQFFGPGTRLTVL.

The table lists this clonotype with many counts. The J gene is TRBJ2-5, the V gene TRBV29-1; TRBD1 is a possible D gene (5 bases). Trimming took off 7 bases at V and 5 bases at J, with 17 bases between the two ends. The germline V gene has CDR1 SQVTM and CDR2 ANQGSEA. The CDR3 sequence is 13 residues long. As DNA, the CDR3 is TGCAGCGCCTCAGGGTGGGGTGCTGAGACCCAGTACTTC. It is translated as CSASGWGAETQYF.

This clonotype came up many times. The chain carries TRBV6-2 or TRBV6-3 and TRBJ2-1; 10 positions agree with TRBD1. Germline trimming cut 2 bases from V and 8 bases from J; bases unmatched to any gene: 6. The CDR3 covers 15 residues. CDR1 is MNHEY and CDR2 is SVGEGT in the germline V gene. The CDR3 coding sequence is TGTGCCAGCAGTTACGGGACAGGGGATGTCGATGAGCAGTTCTTC. As protein: CASSYGTGDVDEQFF.